The present T cell receptor beta chain was sequenced within a study of T cells in Graves' hyperthyroidism and ophthalmopathy. Study outcomes and limitations: For ophthalmopathy, model prediction preceded onset by a median approximately 6 months. Blood samples included most of the expanded thyroid clonotypes exceeding 0.001.

Exclusions: uncontrolled infection, other autoimmune disease, pregnancy, lactation. Every diagnosis used clinical symptoms, serum thyroxine and TRAb, thyroid ultrasound and orbital computed tomography. On this clonotype itself: What it recognizes is unknown.

RNA transcripts yielded amplified TCR beta CDR3 regions. The HTBI primer set served for first-round RT-PCR of the TCR CDR3. TCRdb reprocessed the multiplex PCR reads via MiXCR and lists one record per CDR3 protein. The sample comprises 480,000 or so distinct CDR3 sequences, roughly 45% of which are singletons, and 44% rests with the top ten. Germline V gives CDR1 ENHRY, CDR2 SYGVKD. This CDR3 has 15 residues. Trimming took 3 bases from V and 1 from J, leaving 12 bases between them. Sequenced input: peripheral blood or thyroid tissue (not recorded which). J is TRBJ1-1 and V is TRBV10-3, with no clear D. The origin of this receptor is an adult woman with Graves' disease, either hyperthyroidism or ophthalmopathy (not recorded which). Written as DNA, the CDR3 is TGTGCCATCAGTGAAAAGGGATTGGAGAACACTGAAGCTTTCTTT. Translating gives CAISEKGLENTEAFF.